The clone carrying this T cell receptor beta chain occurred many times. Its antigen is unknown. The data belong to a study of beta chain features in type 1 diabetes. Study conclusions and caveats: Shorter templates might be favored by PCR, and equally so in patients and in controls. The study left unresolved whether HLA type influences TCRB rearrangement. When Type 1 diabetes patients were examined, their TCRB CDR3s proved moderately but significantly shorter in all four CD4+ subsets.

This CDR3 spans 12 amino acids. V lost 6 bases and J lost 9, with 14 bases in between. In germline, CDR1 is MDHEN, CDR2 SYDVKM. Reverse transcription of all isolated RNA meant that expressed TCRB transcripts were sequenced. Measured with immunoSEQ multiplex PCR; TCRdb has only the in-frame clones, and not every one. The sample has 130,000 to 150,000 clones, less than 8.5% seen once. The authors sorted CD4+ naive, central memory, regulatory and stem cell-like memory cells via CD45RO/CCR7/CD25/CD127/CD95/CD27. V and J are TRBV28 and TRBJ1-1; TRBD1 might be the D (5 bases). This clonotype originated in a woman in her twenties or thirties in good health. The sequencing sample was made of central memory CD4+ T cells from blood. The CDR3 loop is CASSTSRTQAFF. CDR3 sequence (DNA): TGTGCCAGCAGCACCAGCCGGACACAAGCTTTCTTT.